What follows is one T cell receptor beta chain and its context. Original data processing: Estimation of nucleated cell counts was performed using reference gene primer amplification. Profiled with immunoSEQ multiplex PCR; TCRdb holds only in-frame clones, not every one. The V and J calls and clone size are taken from that table; D and trimming were inferred from the DNA. The repertoire includes around 140,000 clones, 86% of them detected once, and about an eighth sits in the top ten. The germline V gene encodes CDR1 KGHSH and CDR2 LQKENI. V was clipped by 3 bases and J by 7 bases, with 13 bases between them. The CDR3 has 13 amino acids. The sample is drawn from a study of blood T cell repertoires in COVID-19. The overall study: Italy, Spain and the United States were the sources of the convalescent and acute COVID-19 samples. PBMCs, B-cell-depleted T cells, or T cells were the source of the cDNA or gDNA that made up the material.

Patients from Seattle were sampled longitudinally, starting during active infection. The chain has TRBV18 and TRBJ2-7, with D tentatively TRBD1 (6 bases). Sequences were obtained from peripheral blood. This TCR was recovered from a woman between 70 and 85 years old with COVID-19, enrolled during active disease. The DNA of the CDR3 is TGTGCCAGCTCACCGTTACAGGGAGAAGAGCAGTACTTC. Protein sequence: CASSPLQGEEQYF.